The source of this T cell receptor beta chain is a study of kidney transplant recipient with SARS-CoV-2 infection. V shed 1 base and J shed 8 bases, with 17 bases lying between them. Germline CDR1 reads MGHRA; CDR2 reads YSYEKL. The CDR3 is 15 residues long. TCRdb reprocessed the reads with MiXCR, giving one entry per CDR3 protein. The sample holds 200,000 to 300,000 distinct CDR3 sequences, 25% to 30% seen once. Comments on this clonotype: This may stem from a read error, because a much larger clone lies one nucleotide away. The CDR3 end shows no conserved phenylalanine or tryptophan, and so a read error is likely.

The V gene is TRBV4-1, the J gene TRBJ1-2; D is uncertain. Sequences were derived from a blood sample, sampled at baseline and between days 110 and 120 from a kidney transplant recipient. The sequence came from a young adult male patient who had COVID-19 and was a kidney transplant recipient. A share of the T cells may be of graft donor origin. CDR3 sequence reads: CASSQGPMSLSGYTL. CDR3 nucleotides: TGCGCCAGCAGCCAAGGCCCCATGTCCCTTTCGGGCTACACCCTC.